Each of the 7 T cell receptor beta chains below was sequenced from the same sample in a study of CD8 T cells in Susac syndrome. Roughly 0.45 to 1 ug RNA was reverse transcribed with random hexamers. TCRdb re-called the immunoSEQ multiplex PCR reads with MiXCR, one entry per CDR3 protein. The table has around 170,000 distinct CDR3 sequences, about 95% seen once; the top ten hold around 0.16%. The material sequenced was CD8+ T cells from PBMCs. These receptors all stem from a human donor with Susac syndrome.

A single count supports this clonotype. V is TRBV27 and J is TRBJ2-7, with 8 bases matching TRBD1. The CDR3 totals 15 residues. Germline CDR1 and CDR2: MNHEY and SMNVEV (reference sequence). After removal of 6 bases from V and 0 bases from J, the junction contained 7 bases not matched to a gene. CDR3 loop: CASRMTTGVSYEQYF. In DNA, the CDR3 is TGTGCCAGCAGGATGACGACAGGGGTCTCCTACGAGCAGTACTTC.

This chain connects TRBV20-1 to TRBJ1-1, with a possible D match to TRBD1 (6 bases). CDR1 is DFQATT and CDR2 is SNEGSKA in the germline V gene (reference sequence). CDR3 length equals 14 residues. V was cut by 0 bases and J by 0 bases, with 8 bases left in between. CDR3 in amino acids: CSAREGGMNTEAFF. As DNA, the CDR3 is TGCAGTGCTAGAGAGGGGGGCATGAACACTGAAGCTTTCTTT.

V gene TRBV12-3 or TRBV12-4 combines with J gene TRBJ1-2, with a weak D call TRBD1 (5 bases). V was cut by 4 bases and J by 8 bases, with 8 bases left in between. The CDR3 is 11 amino acids. CDR3 loop: CASSYRIGYTF. DNA for the CDR3: TGTGCCAGCAGTTACAGGATCGGCTACACCTTC.

The chain employs TRBV12-3 or TRBV12-4 and TRBJ1-2; D not certain. V shed 1 base and J shed 4 bases, with 7 bases lying between them. The CDR3 is 13 residues long. In DNA, the CDR3 is TGTGCCAGCAGTTTAGGAGCTTCCTATGGCTACACCTTC. Translated, it gives CASSLGASYGYTF.

The chain has TRBV20-1 and TRBJ2-7, with a possible D match to TRBD1 (6 bases). The CDR3 has 13 amino acids. V lost 4 bases and J lost 2, with 12 bases in between. In germline, CDR1 is DFQATT, CDR2 SNEGSKA (reference sequence). The CDR3 bases are TGCAGTGCTACAGGGGAACTGACCTACGAGCAGTACTTC. Translated: CSATGELTYEQYF.

This rearrangement joins TRBV7-9 to TRBJ2-1; D is tentatively TRBD1 or TRBD2 (6 bases each). The CDR3 sequence is 16 residues long. Trimming left V 0 bases short and J 2 bases short, with 11 bases between. The germline V gene encodes CDR1 SEHNR and CDR2 FQNEAQ (reference sequence). The CDR3 sequence: CASSLAGGGPYNEQFF. The CDR3 DNA is TGTGCCAGCAGCTTAGCGGGGGGCGGCCCCTACAATGAGCAGTTCTTC.

The V and J genes are TRBV7-8 and TRBJ2-5, with no clear D. The CDR3 has 16 amino acids. Deletions cut 1 base from V and 0 bases from J, with 12 bases between. Germline CDR1 reads SGHVS; CDR2 reads FQNEAQ. The CDR3 loop reads CASSLGVSKYQETQYF. The CDR3 coding sequence is TGTGCCAGCAGCTTAGGAGTTTCTAAGTACCAAGAGACCCAGTACTTC. Supplemented by reference TRBV7-8 and TRBJ2-5, the full variable domain reads GAGVSQSPRYKVAKRGQDVALRCDPISGHVSLFWYQQALGQGPEFLTYFQNEAQLDKSGLPSDRFFAERPEGSVSTLKIQRTQQEDSAVYLCASSLGVSKYQETQYFGPGTRLLVL.